These 9 T cell receptor beta chains were sequenced from one sample in a study of blood T cells in healthy people across ages. Alongside a J-beta primer mix, a sample-barcoded 5' primer served in a second PCR lasting roughly 7 to 11 cycles. A single record per CDR3 protein comes from TCRdb applying MiXCR to the 5' RACE reads. The table lists a few hundred thousand distinct CDR3 sequences, more than 45% of them singletons. Specimen: blood. These receptors all stem from a man aged 55 to 70 in good health.

The chain couples TRBV20-1 to TRBJ2-3; the D gene is possibly TRBD1 (6 bases). Trimming removed 0 bases from V and 0 bases from J, with 13 bases in between. Per the germline V gene, CDR1 is DFQATT and CDR2 is SNEGSKA (reference sequence). This CDR3 comprises 16 residues. DNA of the CDR3: TGCAGTGCTAGAGATCTCGGGCAGGGGAGCACAGATACGCAGTATTTT. Its translation: CSARDLGQGSTDTQYF.

This chain links TRBV14 with TRBJ2-1; D call uncertain. CDR1 and CDR2 (germline): SGHDN, FVKESK. Trimming took off 0 bases at V and 5 bases at J, with 5 bases between the two ends. The CDR3 has 13 amino acids. For the CDR3, the DNA is TGTGCCAGCAGCCAAGAACTTGACAATGAGCAGTTCTTC. As protein: CASSQELDNEQFF.

The rearrangement links TRBV27 to TRBJ1-6; no reliable D call. Germline V lookup: CDR1 MNHEY, CDR2 SMNVEV (reference sequence). The ends were cut back, 6 bases at V and 7 bases at J, with 13 bases in the middle. This CDR3 has 14 residues. The CDR3 spells CASRQRRENSPLHF. The CDR3 DNA reads as TGTGCCAGCAGGCAAAGACGGGAAAATTCACCCCTCCACTTT.

The rearrangement joins TRBV12-3 or TRBV12-4 to TRBJ2-5; D is unresolved. The closer fit of TRBJ2-7 to the DNA end suggests the J call may be wrong. This CDR3 has 12 residues. The CDR3 loop reads CASSPHPVEQYF. For the CDR3, the DNA is TGTGCCAGCAGCCCCCACCCCGTCGAGCAGTACTTC.

The chain uses TRBV7-8 and TRBJ1-2, with D possibly matching TRBD1 (6 bases). Per germline, CDR1 SGHVS and CDR2 FQNEAQ. This CDR3 comprises 15 residues. Trimming shortened V by 4 bases and J by 0 bases, and 12 bases separated the two germline ends. The CDR3 DNA reads TGTGCCAGCAGCTCACAGGGAAAAGCTAACTATGGCTACACCTTC. This codes for CASSSQGKANYGYTF.

A word on this clonotype: A junction boundary mismatches the germline segment, possibly from a read error. The chain has TRBV27 and TRBJ1-6; 9 positions agree with TRBD1. Germline V CDR1 and CDR2: MNHEY, SMNVEV (reference sequence). This CDR3 has 17 residues. The CDR3 is CASSPGTGSSYNSPPHF. For the CDR3, the DNA is TGTGCCAGCAGTCCAGGGACAGGGAGCTCCTATAATTCACCCCCCCACTTT.

The rearrangement uses TRBV5-1 and TRBJ2-1; the match to TRBD1 covers 7 bases. J lost 6 bases, V lost 3 bases, and 9 bases had no gene match. There are 15 residues in the CDR3. Germline CDR1 is SGHRS and CDR2 is YFSETQ. Here the CDR3 DNA reads TGCGCCAGCAGCTGGACAACAGGGGAAGGCAATGAGCAGTTCTTC. Translated, it gives CASSWTTGEGNEQFF.

The chain carries TRBV6-5 and TRBJ2-1, with 9 positions matching TRBD2. The CDR3 has 15 amino acids. V dropped 5 bases and J dropped 2; count of bases not matched to a gene: 4. Germline V gene sequence: CDR1 MNHEY, CDR2 SVGAGI. Written as DNA, the CDR3 is TGTGCCAGCAGTCGGACTAGCGTAACCTACAATGAGCAGTTCTTC. As protein: CASSRTSVTYNEQFF.

The chain joins TRBV24-1 to TRBJ2-2; no firm D call. The length of the CDR3 is 17 residues. The germline V gene encodes CDR1 KGHDR and CDR2 SFDVKD. V dropped 0 bases and J dropped 4 bases, with 14 bases sitting between them. CDR3 nucleotides: TGTGCCACCAGTGATTTGAACGCTGGGATGGGCACCGGGGAGCTGTTTTTT. This gives the protein CATSDLNAGMGTGELFF.